This T cell receptor beta chain stems from a study of blood T cells in healthy people across ages. Background on the study: Every two T cells gave about one barcoded beta molecule via template switching.

Isolation per sample recovered at least 7 million PBMCs. Total RNA, at least 5 micrograms per sample, came from PBMCs. It was with a sample-barcoded 5' primer and a J-beta primer mix that a second PCR of roughly 6 to 11 cycles was run. TCRdb used MiXCR to reprocess the 5' RACE reads, holding one entry per CDR3 protein. The sample holds about 1.6 million distinct CDR3 sequences, 34% seen once. The TCR comes from a woman between 25 and 40 years old in good health. Input material: blood.

CDR3 amino acids: CSARALGGRGNEQFF. CDR3 in DNA: TGCAGTGCTAGAGCACTTGGCGGGAGGGGCAATGAGCAGTTCTTC. V gene TRBV20-1 combines with J gene TRBJ2-1, with TRBD2 matching over 9 bases. The junction had 7 bases not matched to a gene; V was cut back by 1 base and J by 6 bases. CDR3 size: 15 residues. Looked up from germline, CDR1 is DFQATT and CDR2 is SNEGSKA (reference sequence).